This entry lists 8 T cell receptor beta chains sequenced from one sample in a study of blood T cells in healthy people across ages. A J-beta primer mix and a sample-barcoded 5' primer were used in a second PCR of roughly 6 to 12 cycles. A single record per CDR3 protein comes from TCRdb applying MiXCR to the 5' RACE reads. The profile shows hundreds of thousands of distinct CDR3 sequences, about 59% of them singletons. The sample comprised blood. The receptors were sampled from a young man in good health.

With regard to this clonotype: The junction departs from the called germline gene at one end, perhaps through a read error. The V call is TRBV5-6, the J call TRBJ2-5; weak D call: TRBD1 (6 bases). With the DNA end fitting TRBJ2-7 better, the J assignment may be wrong. The V gene's germline CDR1 is SGHDT and CDR2 YYEEEE. The CDR3 runs 14 residues. Here the CDR3 reads CANSYGGGDYEQYF. The CDR3 region has the DNA TGTGCCAACAGCTATGGGGGCGGCGACTACGAGCAGTACTTC.

V is TRBV20-1 and J is TRBJ2-7, with TRBD1 identical over 8 bases. Germline CDR1 reads DFQATT; CDR2 reads SNEGSKA (reference sequence). The CDR3 sequence is 14 residues long. V shed 6 bases, J shed 3 bases, and the junction held 10 bases outside the gene matches. As DNA, the CDR3 is TGCAGTGCCACAGGGGGTATTGTAGGCTACGAGCAGTACTTC. Protein: CSATGGIVGYEQYF.

This rearrangement joins TRBV12-3 or TRBV12-4 to TRBJ2-7; D is unresolved. The V end was cut by 8 bases, the J end by 7 bases, with 24 bases between. This CDR3 region has 15 residues. Written as DNA, the CDR3 is TGTGCCAGCCAAAGAGAGGCCTACTCCTACAATGAGCAGTACTTC. This gives the protein CASQREAYSYNEQYF.

The rearrangement links TRBV6-2 or TRBV6-3 to TRBJ2-7; no definite D call. Germline V gene lookup returns CDR1 MNHEY and CDR2 SVGEGT. Trimming stripped 11 bases from V and 4 bases from J, with 15 bases between. The CDR3 consists of 12 residues. The CDR3, as DNA: TGTGCCCACGGCCCCCTCCTTTACGAGCAGTACTTC. Its translation: CAHGPLLYEQYF.

Regarding this clonotype: One end of the junction does not line up with germline, which may come from a read error. This chain connects TRBV5-1 to TRBJ2-1; the D is unclear. CDR1 and CDR2 from the germline V gene are SGHRS and YFSETQ. The CDR3 consists of 15 residues. The CDR3 nucleotides are TGCGCCGGCAGCTTGGAACAGAGCTCCTACAATGAGCAGTTCTTC. It encodes CAGSLEQSSYNEQFF.

This clonotype has just a few counts. The J gene is TRBJ2-5, the V gene TRBV20-1; D unclear. The V end lost 0 bases, the J end lost 5 bases, and 4 bases lay between the germline ends. The CDR3 has 11 amino acids. Germline lookup yields CDR1 DFQATT and CDR2 SNEGSKA (reference sequence). CDR3 nucleotide sequence: TGCAGTGCTAGAGACGTGGAGACCCAGTACTTC. The encoded protein is CSARDVETQYF.

V gene TRBV6-5 combines with J gene TRBJ2-7; D possibly corresponds to TRBD1 (5 bases). The CDR3 consists of 13 residues. Germline V CDR1 and CDR2: MNHEY, SVGAGI. Trimming took off 2 bases at V and 6 bases at J, with 11 bases between the two ends. The CDR3 bases are TGTGCCAGCAGTTACGGGGCATCAACCGAGCAGTACTTC. Its protein product is CASSYGASTEQYF.

The CDR3 spells CASSPRGLADYEQYF. The DNA for the CDR3 is TGTGCCAGCAGCCCCCGAGGCCTAGCGGATTACGAGCAGTACTTC. This chain joins TRBV9 and TRBJ2-1; the match to TRBD2 covers 7 bases. Judging by the DNA end, TRBJ2-7 fits better; the J call may be wrong. The CDR3 length is 15 residues. CDR1 and CDR2 (germline): SGDLS, YYNGEE.